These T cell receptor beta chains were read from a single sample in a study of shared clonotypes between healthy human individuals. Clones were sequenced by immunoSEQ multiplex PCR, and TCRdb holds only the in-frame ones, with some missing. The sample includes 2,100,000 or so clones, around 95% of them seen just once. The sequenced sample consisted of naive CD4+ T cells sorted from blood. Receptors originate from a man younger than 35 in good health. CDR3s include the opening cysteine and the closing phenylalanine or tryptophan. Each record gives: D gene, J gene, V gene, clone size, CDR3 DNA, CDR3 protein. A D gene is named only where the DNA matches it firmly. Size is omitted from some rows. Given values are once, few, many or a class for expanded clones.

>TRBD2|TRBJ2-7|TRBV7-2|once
TGTGCCAGCAGCTTGGTAGCGGGAGGGAAGCTCTACGAGCAGTACTTC
CASSLVAGGKLYEQYF
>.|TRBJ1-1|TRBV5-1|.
TGCGCCAGCAGCCTTATGCCGGCCGGGGGGCTCAACACTGAAGCTTTCTTT
CASSLMPAGGLNTEAFF
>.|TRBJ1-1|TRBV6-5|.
TGTGCCAGCAAGAGGGGCGACACTGAAGCTTTCTTT
CASKRGDTEAFF
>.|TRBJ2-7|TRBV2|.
TGTGCCAGCAGCTCAGGGGAATACGAGCAGTACTTC
CASSSGEYEQYF
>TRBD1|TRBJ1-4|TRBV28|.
TGTGCCAGCAGTACCCCCCCCGGGACAGGGGATGAAAAACTGTTTTTT
CASSTPPGTGDEKLFF
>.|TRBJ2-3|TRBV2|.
TGTGCCAGCAGTGAAAGGGGAGCGGTTAGCACAGATACGCAGTATTTT
CASSERGAVSTDTQYF
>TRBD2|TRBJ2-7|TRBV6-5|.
TGTGCCAGCAGTTCCGGGACTAGCGGTTACGAGCAGTACTTC
CASSSGTSGYEQYF
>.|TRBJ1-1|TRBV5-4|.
TGTGCCAGCAGCTTGGCGGGGGCGCGGGACACTGAAGCTTTCTTT
CASSLAGARDTEAFF
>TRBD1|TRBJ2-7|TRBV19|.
TGTGCCGGAAAAAAAAGACAGGGCTCCTACGAGCAGTACTTC
CAGKKRQGSYEQYF
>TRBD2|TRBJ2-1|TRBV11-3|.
TGTGCCAGCCGGGGGGTAGCGGACTATGAGCAGTTCTTC
CASRGVADYEQFF
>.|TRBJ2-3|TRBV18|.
TGTGCCAGCTCACCTAGTTTGACAGCAGATACGCAGTATTTT
CASSPSLTADTQYF
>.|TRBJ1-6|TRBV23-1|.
TGCGCCAGCAGTCCAATGGGTTCTCGATGGGATTCACCCCTCCACTTT
CASSPMGSRWDSPLHF
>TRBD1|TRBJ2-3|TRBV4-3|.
TGCGCCAGCAGCCCTGGGACAGGGGGCGCAGATACGCAGTATTTT
CASSPGTGGADTQYF
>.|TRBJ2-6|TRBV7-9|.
TGTGCCAGCAGCTTAGAGGGGGCCAACGTCCTGACTTTC
CASSLEGANVLTF
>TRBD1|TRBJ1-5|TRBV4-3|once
TGCGCCAGCAGCCAAGGAAAAACAGGGGTTTATAGCAATCAGCCCCAGCATTTT
CASSQGKTGVYSNQPQHF
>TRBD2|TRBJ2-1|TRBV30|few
TGTGCCTGGAGGAGTCAAGCGGGAGGGTCCTACAATGAGCAGTTCTTC
CAWRSQAGGSYNEQFF
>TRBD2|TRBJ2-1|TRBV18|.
TGTGCCAGCTCACCGACTAGCGGGAGTGGTTTCTCCTACAATGAGCAGTTCTTC
CASSPTSGSGFSYNEQFF
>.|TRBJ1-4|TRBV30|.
TGTGCCTGGAGTTTCGCAGTAAATGAAAAACTGTTTTTT
CAWSFAVNEKLFF
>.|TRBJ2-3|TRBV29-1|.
TGCAGCGTTGGCTCGACTAGCACAGATACGCAGTATTTT
CSVGSTSTDTQYF
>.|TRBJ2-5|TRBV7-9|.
TGTGCCAGCGGGCTGAATCAAGAGACCCAGTACTTC
CASGLNQETQYF
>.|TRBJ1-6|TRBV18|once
TGTGCCAGCTCACCCTTTAACGGACGGAATACAGATTCACCCCTCCACTTT
CASSPFNGRNTDSPLHF
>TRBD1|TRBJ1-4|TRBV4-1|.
TGCGCCAGCAGCCCTCGACAGGGTGGCGAAAAACTGTTTTTT
CASSPRQGGEKLFF
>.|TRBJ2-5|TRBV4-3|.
TGCGCCAGCAGCCAAGATATGGAGGTTCCAGAGACCCAGTACTTC
CASSQDMEVPETQYF
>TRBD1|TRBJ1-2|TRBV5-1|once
TGCGCCAGCAGCTTGCTACCAGGGGGCGACTATGGCTACACCTTC
CASSLLPGGDYGYTF
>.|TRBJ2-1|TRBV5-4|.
TGTGCCAGCAGTTTCCCAGACGGCAATGAGCAGTTCTTC
CASSFPDGNEQFF
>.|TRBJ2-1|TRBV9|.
TGTGCCAGCAGCGCGGACTCAAGCTCCTACAATGAGCAGTTCTTC
CASSADSSSYNEQFF
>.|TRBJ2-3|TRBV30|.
TGTGCCTGGACGAAAGGCCGTCGTACGCAGTATTTT
CAWTKGRRTQYF
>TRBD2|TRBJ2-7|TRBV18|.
TGTGCCAGCTCCCGAAATATACTAGCGGGAGGAGGAGAGCAGTACTTC
CASSRNILAGGGEQYF
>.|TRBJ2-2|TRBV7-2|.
TGTGCCAGCAGCTTAGCGCGGGATGGGACCGGGGAGCTGTTTTTT
CASSLARDGTGELFF
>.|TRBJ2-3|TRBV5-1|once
TGCGCCAGCAGCTTGGAGAGAGTAACAGATACGCAGTATTTT
CASSLERVTDTQYF
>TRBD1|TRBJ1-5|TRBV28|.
TGTGCCAGCAGCCGAGGACAGGGCTTTCAGCCCCAGCATTTT
CASSRGQGFQPQHF
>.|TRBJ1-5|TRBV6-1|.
TGTGCCAGCAGTCTCAGACAGGATAGCAATCAGCCCCAGCATTTT
CASSLRQDSNQPQHF
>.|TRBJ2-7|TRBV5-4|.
TGTGCCAGCAGCTTGCCAAATTCCTACGAGCAGTACTTC
CASSLPNSYEQYF
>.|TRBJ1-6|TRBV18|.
TGTGCCAGCCTTCGCGGGGGCAGGGATGATTCACCCCTCCACTTT
CASLRGGRDDSPLHF
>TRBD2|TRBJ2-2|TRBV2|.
TGTGCCAGCAGTTCCCGGGCTAGCGGGGGGGCCCAGCTGTTTTTT
CASSSRASGGAQLFF
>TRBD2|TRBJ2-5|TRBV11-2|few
TGTGCCAGCAGCTTAGAAGGGGCTAGCGGGGGAAAAGAGACCCAGTACTTC
CASSLEGASGGKETQYF
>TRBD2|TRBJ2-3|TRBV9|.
TGTGCCAGCAGCCTAGCCTCCCCGACGGCGGGGGGCCCAGATACGCAGTATTTT
CASSLASPTAGGPDTQYF
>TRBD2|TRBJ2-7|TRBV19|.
TGTGCCAGTAGTAAGGGACTAGCGGGGGGCCAACGCGAGCAGTACTTC
CASSKGLAGGQREQYF
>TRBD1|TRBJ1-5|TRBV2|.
TGTGCCAGCAGTGAACAGGGGGCGAATCAGCCCCAGCATTTT
CASSEQGANQPQHF
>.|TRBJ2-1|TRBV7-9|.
TGTGCCAGCAGCTTACAGAGCACTGGACCCAATGAGCAGTTCTTC
CASSLQSTGPNEQFF
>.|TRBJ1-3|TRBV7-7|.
TGTGCTAGCAGCTCGGACAGAGGAAACACCATATATTTT
CASSSDRGNTIYF
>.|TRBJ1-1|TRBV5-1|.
TGCGCCAGCAGTTTGTTTTCACCGAACACTGAAGCTTTCTTT
CASSLFSPNTEAFF
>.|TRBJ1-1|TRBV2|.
TGTGCCAGCAGTGAAAAGTTCATGAACACTGAAGCTTTCTTT
CASSEKFMNTEAFF
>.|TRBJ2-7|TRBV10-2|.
TGCGCCAGCACCGACATGGGCTACGAGCAGTACTTC
CASTDMGYEQYF